These 9 T cell receptor beta chains were sequenced from one sample in a study of neurological immune-mediated disorders. From the 5' RACE reads, TCRdb called clonotypes with MiXCR, one entry per CDR3 protein. The sample records about 41,000 distinct CDR3 sequences, roughly 13% being singletons. The sample was PBMCs. The receptors come from a female donor in good health.

This clonotype was detected many times. CDR3 in amino acids: CASSYRGRDTIYF. CDR3 bases: TGTGCCAGCAGTTACCGGGGGAGGGACACCATATATTTT. The chain carries TRBV6-5 and TRBJ1-3; the D gene is possibly TRBD1 (5 bases). There are 13 residues in the CDR3. V lost 2 bases and J 8 bases, leaving 10 bases between the germline ends. CDR1 is MNHEY, CDR2 SVGAGI, per germline.

A word on this clonotype: Relative to the germline gene, one junction end is altered; a read error may explain this. The V call is TRBV20-1, the J call TRBJ2-7; weak D call: TRBD1 (7 bases). The length of the CDR3 is 12 residues. The V gene's germline CDR1 is DFQATT and CDR2 SNEGSKA (reference sequence). In DNA form, the CDR3 reads TGCAGTGTTACAGGGGACTCCTACAAGCAGTACTTC. This translates into CSVTGDSYKQYF.

The chain employs TRBV7-8 and TRBJ2-7; TRBD1 might be the D (5 bases). The V gene lost 5 bases and the J gene lost 0 bases, with 17 bases spanning the gap. The CDR3 covers 16 residues. Germline V CDR1 and CDR2: SGHVS, FQNEAQ. CDR3 in amino acids: CASSHLNRSNSYEQYF. The CDR3 DNA is TGTGCCAGCAGCCACCTTAACAGGTCCAACTCCTACGAGCAGTACTTC.

On this clonotype itself: This may come from a read error, since a much larger clone is one base off. V is TRBV5-1 and J is TRBJ2-7; 11 positions match TRBD1. Germline assignment: CDR1 SGHRS and CDR2 YFSETQ. The CDR3 runs to 14 residues. With 5 bases clipped from V and 6 bases from J, the junction kept 7 bases outside the gene matches. CDR3 in DNA: TGCGCCAGCAGGCAATGGACAGGGGGCGGCGAGCAGTACTTC. Translation: CASRQWTGGGEQYF. The full variable domain, rest sourced from reference TRBV5-1 and TRBJ2-7, is KAGVTQTPRYLIKTRGQQVTLSCSPISGHRSVSWYQQTPGQGLQFLFEYFSETQRNKGNFPGRFSGRQFSNSRSEMNVSTLELGDSALYLCASRQWTGGGEQYFGPGTRLTVT.

This clonotype has a count of ten or more. The chain is built from TRBV18 and TRBJ1-2; 7 nucleotides match TRBD1. After removal of 3 bases from V and 3 bases from J, the junction contained 4 bases not matched to a gene. CDR1 is KGHSH and CDR2 is LQKENI in the germline V gene. This CDR3 comprises 14 residues. The CDR3 reads CASSPGQDHYGYTF. DNA of the CDR3: TGTGCCAGCTCACCCGGACAGGATCACTATGGCTACACCTTC.

J is TRBJ2-5 and V is TRBV28; 7 bases map to TRBD1. J lost 1 base, V lost 6 bases, and 2 bases had no gene match. The CDR3 loop spans 13 amino acids. The germline gives CDR1 MDHEN, CDR2 SYDVKM. The CDR3 DNA follows: TGTGCCAGCAGAGGGACAGCCCAAGAGACCCAGTACTTC. It encodes CASRGTAQETQYF.

With respect to this clonotype: A read error may be the cause here, since a much bigger clone is one base away. The chain uses TRBV29-1 and TRBJ1-4; 7 nucleotides align to TRBD1. The V and J ends lost 5 bases and 7 bases, in that order; junction bases with no gene match: 10. The germline CDR1 and CDR2 sequences are SQVTM and ANQGSEA. This CDR3 contains 14 residues. The CDR3 DNA sequence: TGCAGCGTTCGTAACAGGGGTTACGGTGAAAAACTGTTTTTT. Its protein is CSVRNRGYGEKLFF.

This clonotype has a count of ten or more. The J gene is TRBJ1-5, the V gene TRBV5-1, with a tentative D call TRBD1 (6 bases). The V gene's germline CDR1 is SGHRS and CDR2 YFSETQ. Trimming pared 3 bases from V and 3 bases from J, leaving 13 bases between. This CDR3 spans 15 amino acids. This CDR3 reads CASSSRGEFNQPQHF. For the CDR3, the DNA is TGCGCCAGCAGCTCAAGGGGGGAATTCAATCAGCCCCAGCATTTT.

This clonotype was picked up many times. The J gene is TRBJ1-5, the V gene TRBV20-1, with 9 bases aligning to TRBD1. This CDR3 region has 14 residues. Germline V gene lookup returns CDR1 DFQATT and CDR2 SNEGSKA (reference sequence). Trimming took 4 bases from V and 2 from J; bases not matched to a gene: 3. The CDR3 DNA is TGCAGTGCTATCCGGGACAGGGGCAATCAGCCCCAGCATTTT. It encodes CSAIRDRGNQPQHF.